These T cell receptor beta chains were read from a single sample in a study of CD8+ T cells in alopecia areata. Sequencing used immunoSEQ multiplex PCR; TCRdb keeps in-frame clones, though not all of them. Of approximately 210,000 clones in the sample, around two fifths were seen once. The starting material was CD4+ T cells sorted from blood, obtained at approximately week 36, from a patient treated with tofacitinib. These receptors were taken from a human donor with alopecia areata. Both conserved end residues are part of each CDR3. Fields, in order: clone size, V gene, D gene, J gene, CDR3 DNA, CDR3 protein. The D gene is left open where the match is weak. Rows may omit the clone size; those that give it use once, few, many or a size class.

.	TRBV7-9	.	TRBJ1-5	TGTGCCAGCAGCGCGGACCGGGCTAGTGGCAATCAGCCCCAGCATTTT	CASSADRASGNQPQHF
few	TRBV5-1	TRBD1	TRBJ2-7	TGCGCCAGCAGCTTAACCGGGACAGGGCTGTACGAGCAGTACTTC	CASSLTGTGLYEQYF
.	TRBV5-4	.	TRBJ2-7	TGTGCCAGCAGCTTGGGCTTAGGTCGGGAAGGGAACGAGCAGTACTTC	CASSLGLGREGNEQYF
.	TRBV9	TRBD1	TRBJ1-2	TGTGCCAGCAGCGTAGGCTCATGGACAGGGAAAGATGGCTACACCTTC	CASSVGSWTGKDGYTF
.	TRBV29-1	.	TRBJ2-1	TGCAGCGTGGGGAGCTCCTACAATGAGCAGTTCTTC	CSVGSSYNEQFF
.	TRBV27	TRBD1	TRBJ1-5	TGTGCCAGCAGTTGGGGCCAGGGGGGCCTGCATTTT	CASSWGQGGLHF
.	TRBV6-5	.	TRBJ1-1	TGTGCCAGCAGTTACTGGGACACTGAAGCTTTCTTT	CASSYWDTEAFF
.	TRBV27	.	TRBJ1-2	TGTGCCAGCAGTTTATCCCCCAGGGTCAGCTATGGCTACACCTTC	CASSLSPRVSYGYTF
.	TRBV29-1	.	TRBJ1-1	TGCAGCGTTGAGAACACCGACACTGAAGCTTTCTTT	CSVENTDTEAFF
.	TRBV4-1	.	TRBJ2-1	TGCGCCAGCAGCCAAGATCGGGCAGCGAACAGGAATGAGCAGTTCTTC	CASSQDRAANRNEQFF
.	TRBV15	.	TRBJ2-4	TGTGCCACCAGCAGAGCCGGGATAGCCAAAAACATTCAGTACTTC	CATSRAGIAKNIQYF
few	TRBV19	.	TRBJ1-5	TGTGCCAGTACCCCGCTGTCAGTTCGGGGCAATCAGCCCCAGCATTTT	CASTPLSVRGNQPQHF
.	TRBV27	.	TRBJ2-7	TGTGCCAGCAGTTTATCGGGCCTACTCTACGAGCAGTACTTC	CASSLSGLLYEQYF
few	TRBV6-5	TRBD1	TRBJ1-1	TGTGCCAGCAGTCGTACAGGGGGTGGGACTGAAGCTTTCTTT	CASSRTGGGTEAFF
.	TRBV18	TRBD2	TRBJ2-3	TGTGCCAGCTCACCGAGGGGACTAGCAGTTAGCACAGATACGCAGTATTTT	CASSPRGLAVSTDTQYF
.	TRBV4-1	TRBD1	TRBJ1-3	TGCGCCAGCAGCCTACGACAGGGACCCCCTGGAAACACCATATATTTT	CASSLRQGPPGNTIYF
few	TRBV14	.	TRBJ1-2	TGTGCCAGCAGCCCGCCCAAGACAGGTCACTATGGCTACACCTTC	CASSPPKTGHYGYTF
once	TRBV30	.	TRBJ1-5	TGTGCCTGGAGTGTTGGGCAGGGGCATCAGCCCCAGCATTTT	CAWSVGQGHQPQHF
.	TRBV18	.	TRBJ1-2	TGTGCCAGCTCACCACTGGGGGAGGATGGCTACACCTTC	CASSPLGEDGYTF
.	TRBV5-4	.	TRBJ2-3	TGTGCCAGCAGCTTGACCTCGCAACCCCACACAGATACGCAGTATTTT	CASSLTSQPHTDTQYF
.	TRBV19	.	TRBJ2-1	TGTGCCAGTAGTATGGGGAGAGGCTCCTACAATGAGCAGTTCTTC	CASSMGRGSYNEQFF
.	TRBV6-6	.	TRBJ1-2	TGTGCCAGCAGTTACTCGCAGGTGAACTATGGCTACACCTTC	CASSYSQVNYGYTF
.	TRBV9	TRBD2	TRBJ2-1	TGTGCCAGCAGCGTAGGGGAGGGGTCGCGACGTGGAGAGCAGTTCTTC	CASSVGEGSRRGEQFF
few	TRBV7-2	TRBD1	TRBJ1-5	TGTGCCAGCAGCTTAGAGGCCCGACAGGGGGACCAGCCCCAGCATTTT	CASSLEARQGDQPQHF
.	TRBV6-5	TRBD2	TRBJ2-1	TGTGCCAGCAGGGGGACTAGCGGGAACAATGAGCAGTTCTTC	CASRGTSGNNEQFF
few	TRBV30	TRBD1	TRBJ2-1	TGTGCCTGGGCAATAATAACAACAGGGGACCAGTTCTTC	CAWAIITTGDQFF
few	TRBV5-1	.	TRBJ2-1	TGCGCCAGCAGCCTTCGGCTACTCCCCTACAATGAGCAGTTCTTC	CASSLRLLPYNEQFF
few	TRBV29-1	.	TRBJ2-2	TGCAGCGTTCAGACAGGGGAGGGCGGGGAGCTGTTTTTT	CSVQTGEGGELFF
.	TRBV29-1	.	TRBJ1-2	TGCAGCGTCGCCGCAGGCGACGGTTTAGGCTACACCTTC	CSVAAGDGLGYTF
.	TRBV5-1	TRBD1	TRBJ2-1	TGCGCCAGCAGGTCAGAAGACAGGGTTTGGGCTGAGCAGTTCTTC	CASRSEDRVWAEQFF
.	TRBV5-1	TRBD2	TRBJ2-1	TGCGCCAGCAGCGCTAGCGGAACATACAATGAGCAGTTCTTC	CASSASGTYNEQFF
.	TRBV5-1	TRBD1	TRBJ2-5	TGCGCCAGCAGCTCACGGACAGGGAAAGAGACCCAGTACTTC	CASSSRTGKETQYF
.	TRBV30	.	TRBJ2-3	TGTGCCTGGAGCCGGCGGGTAGCAGATACGCAGTATTTT	CAWSRRVADTQYF
.	TRBV10-3	TRBD1	TRBJ1-2	TGTGCCACCCAGGGGGGCGGCTATGGCTACACCTTC	CATQGGGYGYTF
.	TRBV29-1	.	TRBJ2-5	TGCAGCGTTGTGCGGCAAGAGACCCAGTACTTC	CSVVRQETQYF
few	TRBV7-9	.	TRBJ1-2	TGTGCCAGCAGCCCACGTAGGGGGGACTATGGCTACACCTTC	CASSPRRGDYGYTF
.	TRBV5-1	TRBD1	TRBJ2-7	TGCGCCAGCAGCTTGGCCCGCACGTTCGGGACAGGGGGCAACGAGCAGTACTTC	CASSLARTFGTGGNEQYF
.	TRBV30	TRBD1	TRBJ1-2	TGTGCCTCCGGACAGGGCGCTAACTATGGCTACACCTTC	CASGQGANYGYTF
.	TRBV25-1	TRBD2	TRBJ2-3	TGTGCCAGCAGTGAATGGGGTAGCGGGAGGGCGGCAGATACGCAGTATTTT	CASSEWGSGRAADTQYF
.	TRBV7-2	.	TRBJ2-5	TGTGCCAGCAGCCCCAGGGGACACCAGGCGTGGGAGACCCAGTACTTC	CASSPRGHQAWETQYF
few	TRBV7-2	.	TRBJ2-5	TGTGCCAGCTGCGACCCCCCGGGTACCCAGTACTTC	CASCDPPGTQYF
many	TRBV6-6	.	TRBJ1-2	TGTGCCAGCAGTTACAGAGAGCAGGGTACGGGTGGCTACACCTTC	CASSYREQGTGGYTF
few	TRBV5-4	TRBD1	TRBJ2-1	TGTGCCAGCAGCCCCGCCCGCGGACAGGGCTACAATGAGCAGTTCTTC	CASSPARGQGYNEQFF
many	TRBV27	TRBD2	TRBJ2-3	TGTGCCAGCAGTTCCCTTCCCGGGACTAGCGGGAGGGCCCGGAGGAGTACGCAGTATTTT	CASSSLPGTSGRARRSTQYF
few	TRBV28	TRBD1	TRBJ1-2	TGTGCCAGCGGTTTATGGGACAGCAACTATGGCTACACCTTC	CASGLWDSNYGYTF
few	TRBV11-2	.	TRBJ2-1	TGTGCCAGCAGCTTAGGGGCGGTCGGCACCTACAATGAGCAGTTCTTC	CASSLGAVGTYNEQFF
.	TRBV29-1	.	TRBJ1-4	TGCAGCGCCGGACTGATGGAGGAAAAACTGTTTTTT	CSAGLMEEKLFF
few	TRBV27	TRBD2	TRBJ2-4	TGTGCCAGCAGTTTTTTGGGGACTAAGGCACACATTCAGTACTTC	CASSFLGTKAHIQYF
many	TRBV28	TRBD2	TRBJ2-7	TGTGCCAGCAGTATAACTCCCCGCGGGAGCTACGAGCAGTACTTC	CASSITPRGSYEQYF
.	TRBV30	TRBD1	TRBJ1-2	TGTGCCTTTCCCACCGACAGGGCCAACTATGGCTACACCTTC	CAFPTDRANYGYTF